The rows below give T cell receptor beta chains drawn from one sample of a study of cytomegalovirus exposure and HLA in healthy donors. Sequenced by immunoSEQ multiplex PCR; TCRdb stores in-frame clones only, minus some. This sample has 110,000 to 150,000 clones, with approximately 70% found just once. The sample was PBMCs. The receptors originated from a human donor in good health. Both conserved end residues are part of each CDR3. The D gene is left open where the match is weak. Part of the rows lack a size; the others show once, few, many or a class for expanded clones.

v_call	j_call	d_call	clone_size	cdr3_nt	cdr3_aa
TRBV27	TRBJ2-7	NA	NA	TGTGCCAGCGAGTCAGGGTGTCAGCAGTACTTC	CASESGCQQYF
TRBV11-3	TRBJ2-2	TRBD2	NA	TGTGCCAGCAGCTTAGGTACTAGCGGGACCGGGGAGCTGTTTTTT	CASSLGTSGTGELFF
TRBV9	TRBJ2-7	NA	NA	TGTGCCAGCAGCGCGAGCTACGAGCAGTACTTC	CASSASYEQYF
TRBV7-9	TRBJ2-7	NA	NA	TGTGCCAGCAGCTCGCCGACTGAGCAGTACTTC	CASSSPTEQYF
TRBV6-1	TRBJ2-5	TRBD1	few	TGTGCCAGCAGCCAGGGGACAGGGCATCAAGAGACCCAGTACTTC	CASSQGTGHQETQYF
TRBV29-1	TRBJ2-7	TRBD2	NA	TGCAGCGTTGAGGTGGGAGGGACGTACGAGCAGTACTTC	CSVEVGGTYEQYF
TRBV28	TRBJ1-3	NA	NA	TGTGCCAGCAGTTTTGTGGGCCAACTCGGAAACACCATATATTTT	CASSFVGQLGNTIYF
TRBV10-1	TRBJ2-7	TRBD2	few	TGCGCCAGCAGTGAGTCTTTAGTGGCGGGAGGCGAGCAGTACTTC	CASSESLVAGGEQYF
TRBV4-1	TRBJ2-3	TRBD2	NA	TGCGCCAGCAGCCATGCTAGCGGGGGGATGTTGGGAGATACGCAGTATTTT	CASSHASGGMLGDTQYF
TRBV6-6	TRBJ2-7	NA	few	TGTGCCAGCAGTTACCCTCCAGACAGTTACGAGCAGTACTTC	CASSYPPDSYEQYF
TRBV7-8	TRBJ2-1	NA	NA	TGTGCCAGCAGCGAAGGGAGCTCCTACAATGAGCAGTTCTTC	CASSEGSSYNEQFF
TRBV6-1	TRBJ1-2	TRBD1	NA	TGTGCCAGCAGTGATGGACAGGGGGCTGGCTACACCTTC	CASSDGQGAGYTF
TRBV2	TRBJ1-1	NA	NA	TGTGCCACTCGGACGGGCCGGAGGGCTTTCTTT	CATRTGRRAFF
TRBV7-6	TRBJ2-4	TRBD2	medium-sized	TGTGCCAGCAGCTTAGACGAGCGGGAGGGCCAGGAGGGGGTAAACATTCAGTACTTC	CASSLDEREGQEGVNIQYF
TRBV6-5	TRBJ1-2	TRBD1	NA	TGTGCCAGCACCGGGACAGGAGCTAACTATGGCTACACCTTC	CASTGTGANYGYTF
TRBV29-1	TRBJ1-1	TRBD1	NA	TGCAGCGTCAGGGGGATGAACACTGAAGCTTTCTTT	CSVRGMNTEAFF
TRBV13	TRBJ2-6	NA	NA	TGTGCCAGCAGCTCCCGGGAGTCCGGGGCCAACGTCCTGACTTTC	CASSSRESGANVLTF
TRBV2	TRBJ2-2	NA	NA	TGTGCCAGCAGCACACAGGGATCCCCCGAGTACACCGGGGAGCTGTTTTTT	CASSTQGSPEYTGELFF
TRBV30	TRBJ2-7	TRBD2	few	TGTGCCTGGAGTGTTCTAGCGGGCTCCTACGAGCAGTACTTC	CAWSVLAGSYEQYF
TRBV30	TRBJ1-5	TRBD1	NA	TGTGCCCTAGCTACAGGGGACAATCAGCCCCAGCATTTT	CALATGDNQPQHF
TRBV25-1	TRBJ1-1	NA	NA	TGTGCCAGCAGTGAGTTTCGGGTAGGAGTCCCTGAAGCTTTCTTT	CASSEFRVGVPEAFF
TRBV7-2	TRBJ2-7	NA	NA	TGTGCCAGCAGCTTAAATTATCTCGAGCAGTACTTC	CASSLNYLEQYF
TRBV2	TRBJ1-2	TRBD1	NA	TGTGCCAGCAGAGGTCAGGGGGCTTATGGCTACACCTTC	CASRGQGAYGYTF
TRBV21-1	TRBJ1-1	NA	few	TGTGCCAGCAGCGACACCTTGAACACTGAAGCTTTCTTT	CASSDTLNTEAFF
TRBV5-1	TRBJ2-2	NA	once	TGCGCCAGCAGCTCCGGGACTCCGAACACCGGGGAGCTGTTTTTT	CASSSGTPNTGELFF
TRBV4-1	TRBJ2-4	TRBD1	few	TGCGCCAGCAGCCAGGACAGGGTATGGGGCATTCAGTACTTC	CASSQDRVWGIQYF
TRBV11-2	TRBJ2-5	TRBD2	NA	TGTGCCAGCAGCTTAGTTTTTACGGGACTACGGGCCCAGTACTTC	CASSLVFTGLRAQYF
TRBV5-8	TRBJ2-3	NA	few	TGTGCCAGCAGCCGCGGGGAGGTTTACACAGATACGCAGTATTTT	CASSRGEVYTDTQYF
TRBV7-3	TRBJ2-5	TRBD2	few	TGTGCCAGCAGTTCCCTAGCGGGTGCAGAGACCCAGTACTTC	CASSSLAGAETQYF